The 18 T cell receptor beta chains given below trace back to one sample, sequenced in a study of cytomegalovirus exposure and HLA in healthy donors. PCR was performed using 60 Vbeta and 13 Jbeta primers. The table came from immunoSEQ multiplex PCR; TCRdb's copy has only in-frame clones and leaves some out. The data contain 80,000 or so clones, over 60% of them seen just once; the ten biggest clones take up around 10%. The sequenced sample consisted of PBMCs. The receptors were gathered from a woman aged 40 to 55 in good health and CMV-seropositive.

The rearrangement links TRBV6-6 to TRBJ1-2; D is possibly TRBD1 (6 bases). The length of the CDR3 is 13 residues. Germline V gives CDR1 MNHNY, CDR2 SVGAGI (reference sequence). V was cut by 6 bases and J by 4 bases, with 12 bases left in between. The CDR3 nucleotides read TGTGCCAGCAGACCCGGACAGCTCTATGGCTACACCTTC. Translated, it gives CASRPGQLYGYTF.

The chain is built from TRBV29-1 and TRBJ2-5; D is ambiguous. Trimming removed 5 bases from V and 2 bases from J, with 18 bases in between. Germline-derived CDR1 and CDR2 are SQVTM and ANQGSEA. This CDR3 has 15 amino acids. The CDR3 sequence: CSVLGPPRIQETQYF. CDR3 bases: TGCAGCGTTTTAGGTCCCCCCAGGATTCAAGAGACCCAGTACTTC.

The chain uses TRBV28 and TRBJ1-2; 8 nucleotides align to TRBD1. V shed 8 bases and J 0 bases; nucleotides not matched to a gene: 14. Germline V gene data show CDR1 as MDHEN and CDR2 as SYDVKM. The CDR3 consists of 17 residues. CDR3 nucleotides: TGTGCCAGCTACGGACGGCAGGGGGCGAATGCTAACTATGGCTACACCTTC. Translating gives CASYGRQGANANYGYTF.

V usage is TRBV7-2 and J usage is TRBJ2-7; 8 nucleotides line up with TRBD1. The length of the CDR3 is 13 residues. The ends lost 5 bases at V and 2 bases at J; junction bases unmatched: 2. Germline lookup yields CDR1 SGHTA and CDR2 FQGNSA. This CDR3 is CASSRGQAYEQYF. The CDR3 DNA reads TGTGCCAGCAGCAGGGGACAGGCCTACGAGCAGTACTTC. Full variable domain (rest looked up from reference TRBV7-2 and TRBJ2-7): GAGVSQSPSNKVTEKGKDVELRCDPISGHTALYWYRQSLGQGLEFLIYFQGNSAPDKSGLPSDRFSAERTGGSVSTLTIQRTQQEDSAVYLCASSRGQAYEQYFGPGTRLTVT.

In this sample, this clone turned up a few times. The chain uses TRBV19 and TRBJ2-7, with D maybe TRBD1 (6 bases). Germline V gene data show CDR1 as LNHDA and CDR2 as SQIVND (reference sequence). V was pared by 7 bases and J by 5 bases, with 21 bases between. The CDR3 runs to 15 residues. The CDR3 DNA follows: TGTGCCAGTACCAAAAGTTGGGGCAGGGGTGACGAGCAGTACTTC. Its protein product is CASTKSWGRGDEQYF. Combining the CDR3 with reference TRBV19 and TRBJ2-7 gives the whole variable domain DGGITQSPKYLFRKEGQNVTLSCEQNLNHDAMYWYRQDPGQGLRLIYYSQIVNDFQKGDIAEGYSVSREKKESFPLTVTSAQKNPTAFYLCASTKSWGRGDEQYFGPGTRLTVT.

The V and J genes are TRBV5-4 and TRBJ2-7; 9 positions match TRBD1. Germline V CDR1 and CDR2: SGHNT, YYREEE (reference sequence). V was clipped by 4 bases and J by 7 bases; unmatched bases: 6. This CDR3 spans 13 amino acids. CDR3 sequence: CASSTDRGGEQYF. The CDR3 bases are TGTGCCAGCAGCACGGACAGGGGCGGAGAGCAGTACTTC.

The chain has TRBV30 and TRBJ2-2, with a tentative D call TRBD2 (6 bases). V lost 4 bases and J 4 bases, leaving 10 bases between the germline ends. The CDR3 totals 13 residues. Per germline, CDR1 GTSNPN and CDR2 SVGIG (reference sequence). For the CDR3, the DNA is TGTGCCTGGACGGGACTCTTCACCGGGGAGCTGTTTTTT. Translating it yields CAWTGLFTGELFF.

The chain links TRBV2 to TRBJ1-5; no clear D. Trimming removed 6 bases at V and 0 bases at J, with 6 bases between. Germline V CDR1 and CDR2: SNHLY, FYNNEI. There are 13 residues in the CDR3. The CDR3 nucleotides read TGTGCCAGCAGGGCAGATAGCAATCAGCCCCAGCATTTT. This sequence encodes CASRADSNQPQHF.

The rearrangement uses TRBV5-1 and TRBJ2-7, with a weak D call TRBD1 (5 bases). The germline V and J ends were trimmed by 1 base and 3 bases, with 8 bases remaining between them. The CDR3 spans 13 residues. Germline V gene data show CDR1 as SGHRS and CDR2 as YFSETQ. The CDR3 nucleotides are TGCGCCAGCAGCTTGACAGGAATCTACGAGCAGTACTTC. Its translation: CASSLTGIYEQYF.

The V gene is TRBV6-5, the J gene TRBJ1-4; the D gene is possibly TRBD1 (6 bases). From germline, CDR1 is MNHEY and CDR2 SVGAGI. With 4 bases removed from V and 8 bases from J, the gap between germline ends came to 20 bases. CDR3 length: 16 residues. This CDR3 reads CASSSSGGARPEKLFF. The CDR3 DNA sequence: TGTGCCAGCAGTTCATCTGGGGGGGCTCGCCCAGAAAAACTGTTTTTT.

A few counts support this clone. The CDR3 here is CASSTVRGDWREQYF. In DNA form, the CDR3 reads TGTGCCAGCAGTACGGTTCGGGGGGATTGGCGTGAGCAGTACTTC. V is TRBV6-5 and J is TRBJ2-7; 7 bases map to TRBD2. V shed 5 bases and J 7 bases; nucleotides not matched to a gene: 14. CDR1 is MNHEY and CDR2 is SVGAGI in the germline V gene. This CDR3 comprises 15 residues.

J is TRBJ2-1 and V is TRBV15, with 8 nucleotides matching TRBD1. Germline V CDR1 and CDR2: LNHNV, YYDKDF (reference sequence). With 3 bases clipped from V and 3 bases from J, the junction kept 7 bases outside the gene matches. The CDR3 has 16 amino acids. The CDR3 loop is CATSRPRTGIYNEQFF. The DNA of the CDR3 is TGTGCCACCAGCAGGCCTAGGACAGGGATCTACAATGAGCAGTTCTTC.

The chain links TRBV6-5 to TRBJ1-2; possible D gene TRBD1, 6 bases. V was shortened by 0 bases and J by 4 bases, with 12 bases between the two germline ends. The CDR3 has 15 residues. Germline V gene sequence: CDR1 MNHEY, CDR2 SVGAGI. The CDR3 spells CASSYSRTASYGYTF. The CDR3 DNA reads TGTGCCAGCAGTTACTCGCGGACAGCTAGCTATGGCTACACCTTC.

The chain has TRBV6-1 and TRBJ2-5; a possible D gene is TRBD2 (6 bases). The CDR3 is made up of 15 amino acids. The ends were cut back, 3 bases at V and 2 bases at J, with 13 bases in the middle. Germline V gene data show CDR1 as MNHNS and CDR2 as SASEGT. CDR3 amino acids: CASSDMGGGQETQYF. Written as DNA, the CDR3 is TGTGCCAGCAGTGATATGGGGGGAGGTCAAGAGACCCAGTACTTC.

In DNA, the CDR3 is TGCGCCAGCAGCCAAGATCCCCGCAGTGAGCAGTTCTTC. Translated: CASSQDPRSEQFF. The V gene is TRBV4-1, the J gene TRBJ2-1; D call uncertain. V dropped 0 bases and J dropped 9 bases, with 9 bases sitting between them. This CDR3 spans 13 amino acids. CDR1 and CDR2 (germline): MGHRA, YSYEKL.

The chain couples TRBV7-2 to TRBJ2-5; possible D gene TRBD1, 5 bases. The CDR3 has 14 residues. Trimming removed 0 bases at V and 1 base at J, with 6 bases between. Per the germline V gene, CDR1 is SGHTA and CDR2 is FQGNSA. Here the CDR3 reads CASSLARVQETQYF. CDR3 bases: TGTGCCAGCAGCTTAGCCAGGGTCCAAGAGACCCAGTACTTC. Based on the CDR3 plus reference TRBV7-2 and TRBJ2-5, the full variable domain is GAGVSQSPSNKVTEKGKDVELRCDPISGHTALYWYRQSLGQGLEFLIYFQGNSAPDKSGLPSDRFSAERTGGSVSTLTIQRTQQEDSAVYLCASSLARVQETQYFGPGTRLLVL.

The rearrangement uses TRBV28 and TRBJ1-2; 7 bases fit TRBD1. Losses at the gene ends were 7 bases for V and 4 bases for J; bases not matched to a gene: 9. Germline CDR1 and CDR2: MDHEN and SYDVKM. The CDR3 covers 14 residues. This chain's CDR3 is CASTQLTGAYGYTF. CDR3 nucleotides: TGTGCCAGCACCCAACTAACAGGGGCCTATGGCTACACCTTC.

The chain combines TRBV7-9 with TRBJ2-2; perhaps TRBD1 as D (6 bases). The V and J ends lost 6 bases and 5 bases respectively, with 13 bases between them. Looked up from germline, CDR1 is SEHNR and CDR2 is FQNEAQ (reference sequence). The CDR3 runs to 14 residues. The CDR3 loop reads CASREGGLTGELFF. In nucleotides, the CDR3 is TGTGCCAGCAGGGAAGGGGGATTAACCGGGGAGCTGTTTTTT.